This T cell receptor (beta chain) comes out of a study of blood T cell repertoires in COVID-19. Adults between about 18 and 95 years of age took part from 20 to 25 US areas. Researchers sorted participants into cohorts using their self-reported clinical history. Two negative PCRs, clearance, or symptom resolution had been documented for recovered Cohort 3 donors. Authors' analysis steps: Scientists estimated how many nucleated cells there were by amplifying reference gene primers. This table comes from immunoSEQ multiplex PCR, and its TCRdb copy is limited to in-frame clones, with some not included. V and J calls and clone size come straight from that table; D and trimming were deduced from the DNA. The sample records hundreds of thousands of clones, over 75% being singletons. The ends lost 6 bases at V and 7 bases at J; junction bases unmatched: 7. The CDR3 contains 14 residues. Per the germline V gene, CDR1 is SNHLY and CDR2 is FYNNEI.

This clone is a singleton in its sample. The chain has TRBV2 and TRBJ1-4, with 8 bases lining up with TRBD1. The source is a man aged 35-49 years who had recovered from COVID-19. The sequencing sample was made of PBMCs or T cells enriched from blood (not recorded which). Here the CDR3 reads CASRVQGGFEKLFF. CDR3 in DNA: TGTGCCAGCAGGGTACAGGGGGGATTTGAAAAACTGTTTTTT.